This T cell receptor (beta chain) was sequenced in a study of vaccination and CD4 T cells after COVID-19. As for the study in general: Two of the convalescents were Hispanic, and convalescents were six males and four females.

Time point denoted: late sampling 161 to 241 days after vaccination in three convalescent patients. The sample's treatment: approximately nine-day PBMC culture with coronavirus spike peptide pools or control peptides (ViraFEST assay). This clonotype was counted between two and nine times. What it binds is not known. The Oncomine TCR Beta short-read assay was what sequenced the DNA obtained from cultured CD4+ T cells. Via MiXCR, TCRdb re-called the PCR reads, giving one row per CDR3 protein. This sample has some 24,000 distinct CDR3 sequences, with under 50% found just once. The CDR3 extends over 14 amino acids. CDR1 and CDR2 from the germline V gene are DFQATT and SNEGSKA (reference sequence). Trimming took off 3 bases at V and 0 bases at J, with 9 bases between the two ends.

The clonotype originates from a human donor who had recovered from COVID-19. V is TRBV20-1 and J is TRBJ2-1; D may be TRBD2 (5 bases). The input for sequencing was CD4+ T cells from blood, cultured in vitro, taken about 7 months after SARS-CoV-2 vaccination. The CDR3 DNA reads as TGCAGTGCTAGCGGGATCAGCTCCTACAATGAGCAGTTCTTC. Its protein product is CSASGISSYNEQFF.